One T cell receptor (beta chain) is described in this entry. One end of the junction does not line up with germline, which may come from a read error. Coverage ceases 3 residues before the CDR3 finishes, and the germline J gene fills in the end. Distinct nucleotide sequences in the sample also encode this CDR3. The sample is drawn from a study of T cells in women clearing cervical HPV infection. TCRdb keeps only in-frame clones here, not all; method: immunoSEQ multiplex PCR. This sample's table reports about 32,000 clones. CDR1 ENHRY and CDR2 SYGVKD come from the germline V gene. This CDR3 contains 13 residues.

This TCR derives from a woman aged 18 to 69 with a cervical HPV16 infection that either progressed to CIN3+ or cleared (not recorded which). The sequenced material came from blood buffy coat. V gene TRBV10-3 combines with J gene TRBJ1-3; the D gene is possibly TRBD1 (6 bases). The CDR3 sequence: CAVGGLGGNTIYF. The sequenced part of the CDR3 DNA is TGTGCCGTCGGGGGGCTGGGGGGAAACACA.